This T cell receptor beta chain derives from a study of PD-1 blockade in classical Hodgkin lymphoma. Germline V lookup: CDR1 LGHNA, CDR2 YNFKEQ. CDR3 size: 17 residues. V trimming: 2 bases; J trimming: 6 bases; junction bases outside the gene matches: 9. Time point indicated: cycle 4 day 1 (C4D1), after five to seven weeks of nivolumab. With no exception, relapse followed autologous stem cell transplantation in all patients, and brentuximab vedotin exposure varied. Repertoires were generated with immunoSEQ multiplex PCR, while TCRdb's copy carries only in-frame clones and drops some. The table lists tens of thousands of clones, roughly 69% of them singletons.

The input for sequencing was peripheral blood mononuclear cells (PBMCs), taken before the fourth cycle of nivolumab. The clonotype was recovered from a human donor with classical Hodgkin lymphoma. The J gene is TRBJ2-3, the V gene TRBV4-2; TRBD2 matches at 12 bases. CDR3 sequence (DNA): TGTGCCAGCAGCCAACCTCTAGCGGGGGGGACGTACGATACGCAGTATTTT. It specifies CASSQPLAGGTYDTQYF.